These 20 T cell receptor beta chains were all obtained from the same sample, sequenced in a study of shared T cell receptors in the human thymus. The assay was immunoSEQ multiplex PCR, and TCRdb's table has in-frame clones only and misses some. The sample yields roughly 550,000 clones, approximately 80% seen once. This sample was shared with a second study, whose subject was human thymus T cells.

The sequenced sample was thymocytes. The receptor set was obtained from a boy under two years old with a congenital heart defect.

The chain combines TRBV5-1 with TRBJ2-3; 8 nucleotides align to TRBD2. Losses at the gene ends were 5 bases for V and 4 bases for J; bases not matched to a gene: 9. Germline V CDR1 and CDR2: SGHRS, YFSETQ. There are 15 residues in the CDR3. CDR3 loop: CASRSGGLGADTQYF. CDR3 DNA: TGCGCCAGCAGGTCCGGGGGACTAGGGGCAGATACGCAGTATTTT.

CDR3 sequence (DNA): TGTGCCTGGAGGGATTGGACAGGGACTAGCGGGAACACCGGGGAGCTGTTTTTT. This codes for CAWRDWTGTSGNTGELFF. The chain links TRBV30 to TRBJ2-2; the match to TRBD2 covers 11 bases. This CDR3 is 18 amino acids long. The V and J ends lost 3 bases and 1 base, in that order; junction bases with no gene match: 10. Per the germline V gene, CDR1 is GTSNPN and CDR2 is SVGIG (reference sequence).

The chain couples TRBV10-1 to TRBJ2-7; 13 nucleotides agree with TRBD2. CDR1 is WNHNN, CDR2 SYGVQD, per germline (reference sequence). This CDR3 contains 14 residues. Trimming removed 5 bases from V and 3 bases from J; junction bases left unmatched: 1. Here the CDR3 reads CASSRLAGGYEQYF. CDR3 DNA: TGCGCCAGCAGTCGACTAGCGGGAGGCTACGAGCAGTACTTC.

The chain is built from TRBV9 and TRBJ2-6; weak D call: TRBD1 (6 bases). Per the germline V gene, CDR1 is SGDLS and CDR2 is YYNGEE. Trimming took 1 base from V and 4 from J, leaving 9 bases between them. The length of the CDR3 is 15 residues. CDR3 in DNA: TGTGCCAGCAGCGTAAGGGGGTACGGGGCCAACGTCCTGACTTTC. The encoded protein is CASSVRGYGANVLTF.

V is TRBV5-6 and J is TRBJ2-3; possible D gene TRBD2, 6 bases. There are 17 residues in the CDR3. CDR1 is SGHDT, CDR2 YYEEEE, per germline. Trimming cost V 4 bases and J 2 bases, with 20 bases left between them. In nucleotides, the CDR3 is TGTGCCAGCAGCCCAGGATTTGCGGGATGGACCACAGATACGCAGTATTTT. Its translation: CASSPGFAGWTTDTQYF.

The gene calls are TRBV5-1 and TRBJ2-3, with TRBD1 matching 8 bases. The CDR3 totals 18 residues. The germline CDR1 and CDR2 sequences are SGHRS and YFSETQ. J gave up 3 bases and V 2 bases, and 14 bases lay outside the gene matches. The CDR3 is CASSLTGTGGGPTDTQYF. The CDR3 nucleotides read TGCGCCAGCAGCTTAACAGGGACAGGTGGCGGGCCAACAGATACGCAGTATTTT. Full variable domain (outside the CDR3, taken from reference TRBV5-1 and TRBJ2-3): KAGVTQTPRYLIKTRGQQVTLSCSPISGHRSVSWYQQTPGQGLQFLFEYFSETQRNKGNFPGRFSGRQFSNSRSEMNVSTLELGDSALYLCASSLTGTGGGPTDTQYFGPGTRLTVL.

This clone was seen only once. The gene calls are TRBV5-8 and TRBJ2-7; no clear D. V lost 0 bases to trimming and J lost 6 bases, with 10 bases between them. CDR1 SGHTS and CDR2 YDEGEE come from the germline V gene. The CDR3 contains 13 residues. CDR3 protein: CASSLAWPPEQYF. CDR3 nucleotides: TGTGCCAGCAGCTTGGCTTGGCCCCCCGAGCAGTACTTC.

The rearrangement links TRBV27 to TRBJ2-7; D remains ambiguous. CDR1 is MNHEY, CDR2 SMNVEV, per germline (reference sequence). The V gene lost 6 bases and the J gene lost 3 bases, with 9 bases spanning the gap. CDR3 length equals 12 residues. CDR3 sequence: CASRSTGYEQYF. CDR3 nucleotide sequence: TGTGCCAGCAGATCCACGGGCTACGAGCAGTACTTC.

The CDR3 DNA reads TGCGCCAGCAGCTCCCCAGGGGGCAAACCGTACGTCGAGCAGTACTTC. Protein: CASSSPGGKPYVEQYF. The genes are TRBV5-1 and TRBJ2-7; 8 bases are a match to TRBD1. Looked up from germline, CDR1 is SGHRS and CDR2 is YFSETQ. V lost 3 bases to trimming and J lost 6 bases; unmatched junction nucleotides: 14. This CDR3 is built from 16 residues.

The chain carries TRBV13 and TRBJ1-1; a weak D match, TRBD1 (5 bases). The CDR3 length is 14 residues. The germline V and J ends were trimmed by 2 bases and 3 bases, with 10 bases remaining between them. Germline assignment: CDR1 PRHDT and CDR2 FYEKMQ (reference sequence). CDR3 bases: TGTGCCAGCAGCTTAAGGGGTTCGGACACTGAAGCTTTCTTT. This codes for CASSLRGSDTEAFF.

The V call is TRBV28, the J call TRBJ1-2, with a possible D match to TRBD1 (6 bases). The length of the CDR3 is 13 residues. From germline, CDR1 is MDHEN and CDR2 SYDVKM. Trimming cost V 6 bases and J 6 bases, with 14 bases left between them. The CDR3 DNA is TGTGCCAGCAGCCTCACAGGGCAAGATGGCTACACCTTC. Translation: CASSLTGQDGYTF.

J is TRBJ2-1 and V is TRBV10-2, with D tentatively TRBD2 (6 bases). CDR3 length: 17 residues. The V gene lost 10 bases and the J gene lost 8 bases, with 30 bases spanning the gap. In germline, CDR1 is WSHSY, CDR2 SAAADI. The DNA of the CDR3 is TGCGCCACCAAACCACTACAGGCGACTAGTTTCTTCGATGAGCAGTTCTTC. Its protein is CATKPLQATSFFDEQFF.

Here the CDR3 reads CASSQDLATSGRKADTQYF. Written as DNA, the CDR3 is TGCGCCAGCAGCCAAGATCTGGCGACTAGCGGGAGGAAGGCAGATACGCAGTATTTT. V and J are TRBV4-3 and TRBJ2-3, with TRBD2 identical over 13 bases. This CDR3 comprises 19 residues. V gave up 0 bases and J gave up 4 bases; unmatched junction bases: 10. Germline V gives CDR1 LGHNA, CDR2 YSLEER.

This chain links TRBV4-1 with TRBJ2-3, with 8 bases lining up with TRBD2. Trimming at V came to 0 bases and at J to 2 bases, leaving 4 bases not matched to a gene. This CDR3 has 16 amino acids. Germline lookup yields CDR1 MGHRA and CDR2 YSYEKL. The CDR3 bases are TGCGCCAGCAGCCAAGAGACTAGCGAGATCACAGATACGCAGTATTTT. Translating gives CASSQETSEITDTQYF.

This sequence joins TRBV19 and TRBJ2-7, with a possible D match to TRBD1 (5 bases). Germline V CDR1 and CDR2: LNHDA, SQIVND (reference sequence). V was trimmed by 3 bases and J by 6 bases, leaving 6 bases between them. The CDR3 consists of 11 residues. In nucleotides, the CDR3 is TGTGCCAGTAGTATTGGGGCCGAGCAGTACTTC. Its translation is CASSIGAEQYF.

The J gene is TRBJ1-4, the V gene TRBV29-1; TRBD1 matches 7 bases. The junction had 4 bases not matched to a gene; V was cut back by 6 bases and J by 6 bases. The CDR3 is 12 residues long. CDR1 and CDR2 from the germline V gene are SQVTM and ANQGSEA. CDR3 DNA sequence: TGCAGCGTCACAGGGGAGGATGAAAAACTGTTTTTT. Protein: CSVTGEDEKLFF.

This clone was picked up one time. The chain combines TRBV11-2 with TRBJ1-1, with unresolved D. The germline V gene has CDR1 SGHAT and CDR2 FQNNGV. This CDR3 is 15 amino acids long. Trimming cost V 2 bases and J 2 bases, with 12 bases left between them. CDR3 region: CASSLKLGINTEAFF. CDR3 DNA: TGTGCCAGCAGCTTAAAACTAGGTATTAACACTGAAGCTTTCTTT.

This chain connects TRBV15 to TRBJ2-7; TRBD2 matches 15 bases. Germline V CDR1 and CDR2: LNHNV, YYDKDF (reference sequence). Unmatched junction bases numbered 15, after V lost 4 bases and J lost 2 bases. The CDR3 is 20 residues long. CDR3 in DNA: TGTGCCACCAGCAAAGAGGCTACCGGGACTAGCGGGAGGCCGGCCTACGAGCAGTACTTC. This encodes CATSKEATGTSGRPAYEQYF. The full variable domain, with the rest looked up from reference TRBV15 and TRBJ2-7, is DAMVIQNPRYQVTQFGKPVTLSCSQTLNHNVMYWYQQKSSQAPKLLFHYYDKDFNNEADTPDNFQSRRPNTSFCFLDIRSPGLGDTAMYLCATSKEATGTSGRPAYEQYFGPGTRLTVT.

The CDR3 DNA reads as TGTGCCATCACCGGGTTGGACACTGAAGCTTTCTTT. This gives the protein CAITGLDTEAFF. The chain links TRBV10-3 to TRBJ1-1; D is unresolved. V was shortened by 7 bases and J by 3 bases, with 9 bases between the two germline ends. Germline lookup yields CDR1 ENHRY and CDR2 SYGVKD. The CDR3 length is 12 residues.

This sequence joins TRBV4-3 and TRBJ2-1; no reliable D call. Looked up from germline, CDR1 is LGHNA and CDR2 is YSLEER. The CDR3 consists of 17 residues. Trimming removed 0 bases from V and 1 base from J, with 13 bases in between. The CDR3 coding sequence is TGCGCCAGCAGCCAAGAGCGGCCCAACCCTTCCTACAATGAGCAGTTCTTC. This translates into CASSQERPNPSYNEQFF.